This T cell receptor (beta chain) was sequenced for a study of T cells after yellow fever vaccination. TCR cDNA was made by 5'RACE template switching, adding a universal primer site and UMIs. TCRdb reprocessed the 5' RACE reads via MiXCR and lists one record per CDR3 protein. The profile covers 140,000 to 150,000 distinct CDR3 sequences, with just over 6.5% appearing a single time and over 0.55% taken by the ten largest. Germline assignment: CDR1 DFQATT and CDR2 SNEGSKA (reference sequence). The CDR3 is 10 amino acids. Trimming removed 5 bases at V and 5 bases at J, with 6 bases between. The material sequenced was CD4+ T cells sorted from PBMCs, taken 10 days after the yellow fever booster vaccination. V usage is TRBV20-1 and J usage is TRBJ2-5; D remains unclear. The TCR sequence derives from a man in his thirties or forties who received the YFV17D yellow fever vaccine. CDR3 sequence (DNA): TGCAGTGCTTTTTTGGAGACCCAGTACTTC. Translated, it gives CSAFLETQYF.